This T cell receptor beta chain was sequenced during a study of blood T cell repertoires in COVID-19. Overall study context: The analysed material was cDNA or gDNA that came from T cells, B-cell-depleted T cells, or PBMCs.

A single count supports this clone. The same CDR3 arises from other DNA sequences in this sample as well. Recruited during active infection, patients (from Seattle) were subsequently followed longitudinally. Per the original methods: From reference gene primer amplification, estimates of nucleated cell counts were derived. The table came from immunoSEQ multiplex PCR; TCRdb's copy has only in-frame clones and leaves some out. V, J and clone size are those of that table, while D and trimming were read from the DNA. Of over 150,000 clones detected, about 85% appear once; the ten largest clones hold around 8.1%. This CDR3 spans 13 amino acids. V was clipped by 6 bases and J by 5 bases, with 13 bases between them.

The source material was peripheral blood. The rearrangement uses TRBV12-3 or TRBV12-4 and TRBJ1-1, with D possibly TRBD1 on 6 matching bases. The origin of this receptor is a woman in her fifties or sixties with COVID-19, enrolled during active disease. CDR3 protein: CASSLKQGTEAFF. The CDR3 bases are TGTGCCAGCAGCCTAAAACAGGGTACTGAAGCTTTCTTT.